This TCR beta chain was captured by sequencing in a study of shared clonotypes between healthy human individuals. Assay: immunoSEQ multiplex PCR; the TCRdb copy retains only in-frame clones and omits some. Of 2 million to 2.5 million clones in the sample, about 94% were seen once. Worth noting for this clone: In the same sample, other DNA sequences code for this CDR3.

This receptor was obtained from a man younger than 35 in good health. Sequencing was performed on naive CD4+ T cells sorted from blood. Subset denoted: CD45RA+ positively selected.

The CDR3: CASSPLLGDEQYF. In nucleotides, the CDR3 is TGTGCCAGCTCACCGCTCTTGGGGGACGAGCAGTACTTC. The chain is built from TRBV18 and TRBJ2-7, with D possibly being TRBD1 or TRBD2 (5 bases each). Germline-derived CDR1 and CDR2 are KGHSH and LQKENI. V shed 3 bases and J shed 5 bases, with 11 bases lying between them. The CDR3 extends over 13 amino acids.